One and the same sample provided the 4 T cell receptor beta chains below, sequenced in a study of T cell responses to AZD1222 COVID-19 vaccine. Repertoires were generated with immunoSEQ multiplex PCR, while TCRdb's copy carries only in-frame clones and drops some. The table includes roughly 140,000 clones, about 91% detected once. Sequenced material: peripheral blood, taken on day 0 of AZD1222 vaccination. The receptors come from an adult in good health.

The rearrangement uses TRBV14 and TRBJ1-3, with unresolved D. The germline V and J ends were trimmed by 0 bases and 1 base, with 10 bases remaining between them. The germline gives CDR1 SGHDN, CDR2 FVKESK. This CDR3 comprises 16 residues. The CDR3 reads CASSQDRLGSGNTIYF. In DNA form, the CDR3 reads TGTGCCAGCAGCCAAGACAGGCTAGGGTCTGGAAACACCATATATTTT.

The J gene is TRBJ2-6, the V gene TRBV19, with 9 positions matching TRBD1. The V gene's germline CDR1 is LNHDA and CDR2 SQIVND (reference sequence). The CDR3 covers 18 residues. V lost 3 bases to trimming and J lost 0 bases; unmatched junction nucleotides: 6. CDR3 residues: CASSMAGTGSSGANVLTF. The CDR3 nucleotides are TGTGCCAGTAGTATGGCGGGGACAGGGAGCTCTGGGGCCAACGTCCTGACTTTC.

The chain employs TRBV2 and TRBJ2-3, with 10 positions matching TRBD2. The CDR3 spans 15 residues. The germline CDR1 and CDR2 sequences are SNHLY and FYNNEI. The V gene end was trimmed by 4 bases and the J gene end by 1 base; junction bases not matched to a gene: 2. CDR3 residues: CASSGLAGGTDTQYF. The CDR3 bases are TGTGCCAGCAGTGGACTAGCGGGCGGCACAGATACGCAGTATTTT.

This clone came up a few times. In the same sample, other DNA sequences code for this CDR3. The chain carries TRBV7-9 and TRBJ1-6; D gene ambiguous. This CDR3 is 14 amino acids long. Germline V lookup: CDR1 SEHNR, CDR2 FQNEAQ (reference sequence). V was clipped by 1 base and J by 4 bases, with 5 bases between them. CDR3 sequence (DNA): TGTGCCAGCAGCTTAGAACAGTATAATTCACCCCTCCACTTT. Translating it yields CASSLEQYNSPLHF.